This T cell receptor (beta chain) was identified in a study of CD8 T cells in ankylosing spondylitis. As regards this clonotype: Its antigen is as yet unknown.

Study-wide results and caveats: Reportedly, matched ankylosing spondylitis synovial fluid was significantly enriched for disease-linked clones.

TCRdb itself ran the 5' RACE reads through MiXCR, one entry per CDR3 protein. The sample contains 150,000 to 200,000 distinct CDR3 sequences, 11% of which appear only once. This clonotype was obtained from a male donor with ankylosing spondylitis or in good health (not recorded which). The sequenced sample was blood, either unsorted or a sorted T cell fraction (not recorded which).

The chain's CDR3 is CSARDLTSGGRWNTQYF. The DNA for the CDR3 is TGCAGTGCTAGAGATTTAACTAGCGGGGGAAGGTGGAATACGCAGTATTTT. V is TRBV20-1 and J is TRBJ2-3; 11 nucleotides agree with TRBD2. This CDR3 contains 17 residues. Per germline, CDR1 DFQATT and CDR2 SNEGSKA (reference sequence). V was clipped by 0 bases and J by 7 bases; unmatched bases: 12.